What follows is one TCR beta chain and its context. What it binds is not known. Donors consisted of healthy bone marrow donors. Germline assignment: CDR1 DFQATT and CDR2 SNEGSKA (reference sequence). V lost 1 base to trimming and J lost 7 bases, with 4 bases between them. The length of the CDR3 is 11 residues. The data stem from a study of cytomegalovirus exposure and HLA in healthy donors. General study results and limits: Researchers reported in a later analysis that a missense DCLRE1C variant was tied to TCR beta V- and J-gene trimming.

The PCR was carried out with 60 Vbeta primers and 13 Jbeta primers. As processed by the authors: In a later analysis, roughly 11 million of some 80 million unique beta chains occurred in at least two donors. TCRdb's table, derived via immunoSEQ multiplex PCR, lists solely in-frame clones and lacks some. For V, J and clone size, that table is used; D and trimming come from the DNA. The table shows about 130,000 clones, with around four fifths occurring only once. This receptor was taken from a female donor in good health and CMV-seronegative. The rearrangement links TRBV20-1 to TRBJ1-4; D is undetermined. Sequencing was carried out using PBMCs. This CDR3 reads CSARASEKLFF. For the CDR3, the DNA is TGCAGTGCTAGAGCATCTGAAAAACTGTTTTTT.